The 32 T cell receptor beta chains presented below share a single source sample, sequenced in a study of Graves' ophthalmopathy and Graves' hyperthyroidism. The study amplified TCR beta CDR3 regions using RNA transcripts. Amplification began with first-round RT-PCR using HTBI primers, then second-round multiplex PCR was performed. TCRdb ran MiXCR on the multiplex PCR reads and lists one entry per CDR3 protein. The sample holds around 340,000 distinct CDR3 sequences; roughly 17% are singletons and the top ten take roughly 12%. The sample comprised peripheral blood. The receptors originated from an adult man with Graves' ophthalmopathy.

Ten or more counts support this clonotype. This chain joins TRBV4-2 and TRBJ1-2; possibly TRBD1 for D (6 bases). The germline V gene has CDR1 LGHNA and CDR2 YNFKEQ. There are 15 residues in the CDR3. V was trimmed by 3 bases and J by 4 bases, leaving 15 bases between them. The CDR3 sequence is CASSQIGQQVYGYTF. In nucleotides, the CDR3 is TGTGCCAGCAGCCAGATAGGACAGCAAGTCTATGGCTACACCTTC.

The CDR3 loop is CASSLEPESGYTF. As DNA, the CDR3 is TGTGCCAGCAGCTTAGAGCCAGAAAGTGGCTACACCTTC. The gene calls are TRBV7-2 and TRBJ1-2; D is uncertain. The germline V and J ends were trimmed by 1 base and 7 bases, with 10 bases remaining between them. The V gene's germline CDR1 is SGHTA and CDR2 FQGNSA. This CDR3 region has 13 residues. The complete variable domain, with remaining parts taken from reference TRBV7-2 and TRBJ1-2, reads GAGVSQSPSNKVTEKGKDVELRCDPISGHTALYWYRQSLGQGLEFLIYFQGNSAPDKSGLPSDRFSAERTGGSVSTLTIQRTQQEDSAVYLCASSLEPESGYTFGSGTRLTVV.

This clonotype was counted ten times or more. The CDR3 region has the DNA TGTGCCACCTTCCTAGGACAGGCGAACTCTGGAAACACCATATATTTT. Protein: CATFLGQANSGNTIYF. The chain recombines TRBV6-1 with TRBJ1-3; 7 bases match TRBD1. Germline CDR1 is MNHNS and CDR2 is SASEGT. V lost 10 bases and J lost 0; bases outside the gene matches: 12. The CDR3 spans 16 residues.

This clonotype was seen at least ten times. The rearrangement links TRBV3-1 to TRBJ1-2; 7 positions agree with TRBD1. CDR1 is LGHDT, CDR2 YNNKEL, per germline (reference sequence). This CDR3 is built from 13 residues. Germline trimming cut 5 bases from V and 3 bases from J; bases unmatched to any gene: 3. The CDR3 coding sequence is TGTGCCAGCAGCGAGACAGGGTACTATGGCTACACCTTC. Translating gives CASSETGYYGYTF.

This clonotype has a count of ten or more. The chain links TRBV5-1 to TRBJ1-1, with TRBD1 as a possible D gene (6 bases). The V and J ends lost 0 bases and 7 bases respectively, with 10 bases between them. Germline CDR1 reads SGHRS; CDR2 reads YFSETQ. The CDR3 runs to 13 residues. CDR3 bases: TGCGCCAGCAGCTTGGCCAGGGGAATTGAAGCTTTCTTT. Encoded protein: CASSLARGIEAFF.

This clonotype was counted many times. Just one base apart from a much larger clone, this may be a read error. The chain recombines TRBV5-1 with TRBJ1-1; 7 bases line up with TRBD1. V dropped 2 bases and J dropped 4; count of bases not matched to a gene: 5. The CDR3 loop spans 14 amino acids. Germline CDR1 SGHRS, CDR2 YFSETQ. CDR3 residues: CASSLGQVSTEAFF. CDR3 nucleotide sequence: TGCGCCAGCAGCTTAGGACAGGTGAGCACTGAAGCTTTCTTT.

This sequence joins TRBV7-2 and TRBJ2-7, with 12 bases aligning to TRBD2. The CDR3 length is 17 residues. J gave up 2 bases and V 2 bases, and 7 bases lay outside the gene matches. Germline CDR1 reads SGHTA; CDR2 reads FQGNSA. CDR3 sequence (DNA): TGTGCCAGCAGCTTATCGGTCCCTAGCGGGAGGGCCTACGAGCAGTACTTC. Amino acid sequence: CASSLSVPSGRAYEQYF.

This clonotype was observed a few times. A much larger clone is a single base away; this may be a read error. This chain joins TRBV18 and TRBJ2-5; 9 bases are a match to TRBD2. The closer fit of TRBJ2-1 to the DNA end suggests the J call may be wrong. Looked up from germline, CDR1 is KGHSH and CDR2 is LQKENI. The CDR3 spans 15 residues. CDR3 region: CASSKRTSAQETQFF. The DNA for the CDR3 is TGTGCCAGCTCAAAGAGGACTAGCGCCCAAGAGACCCAGTTCTTC.

The sample holds many counts of this clonotype. The chain combines TRBV6-2 or TRBV6-3 with TRBJ2-5; D remains ambiguous. Looked up from germline, CDR1 is MNHEY and CDR2 is SVGEGT. This CDR3 has 12 residues. V was pared by 2 bases and J by 10 bases, with 11 bases between. The CDR3: CASSYPVHYQYF. CDR3 coding DNA: TGTGCCAGCAGTTACCCGGTACATTACCAGTACTTC.

This clonotype has at least ten counts. The V gene is TRBV6-1, the J gene TRBJ2-7; D not resolved. Looked up from germline, CDR1 is MNHNS and CDR2 is SASEGT. Between the trimmed V and J ends, which lost 1 base and 0 bases, there was a span of 10 bases. CDR3 length: 15 amino acids. The chain's CDR3 is CASSEVPTVSYEQYF. Here the CDR3 DNA reads TGTGCCAGCAGTGAAGTCCCTACGGTCTCCTACGAGCAGTACTTC.

The J gene is TRBJ1-2, the V gene TRBV3-1; D perhaps matches TRBD1 (5 bases). Germline CDR1 is LGHDT and CDR2 is YNNKEL (reference sequence). Trimming pared 4 bases from V and 6 bases from J, leaving 12 bases between. This CDR3 region has 13 residues. The CDR3 loop reads CASSRDGADGYTF. The CDR3, as DNA: TGTGCCAGCAGCCGGGACGGGGCGGATGGCTACACCTTC.

The table lists this clonotype with many counts. This rearrangement joins TRBV9 to TRBJ2-5, with D perhaps TRBD1 (5 bases). The CDR3 is 13 residues long. V dropped 4 bases and J dropped 7 bases, with 14 bases sitting between them. Germline V gene data show CDR1 as SGDLS and CDR2 as YYNGEE. CDR3 bases: TGTGCCAGCAGCTTCAGGGTGGATGGGACCCAGTACTTC. Its translation: CASSFRVDGTQYF. Full variable domain (rest looked up from reference TRBV9 and TRBJ2-5): DSGVTQTPKHLITATGQRVTLRCSPRSGDLSVYWYQQSLDQGLQFLIQYYNGEERAKGNILERFSAQQFPDLHSELNLSSLELGDSALYFCASSFRVDGTQYFGPGTRLLVL.

There are many counts of this clonotype. CDR3 residues: CASSQRPGAFEQYF. The CDR3 DNA sequence: TGTGCCAGCAGCCAAAGACCGGGGGCTTTCGAGCAGTACTTC. The chain recombines TRBV3-1 with TRBJ2-7, with D perhaps assigned TRBD1 or TRBD2 (6 bases each). Trimming left V 2 bases short and J 6 bases short, with 14 bases between. There are 14 residues in the CDR3. Germline V gene lookup returns CDR1 LGHDT and CDR2 YNNKEL (reference sequence).

The chain has TRBV18 and TRBJ1-2; D is ambiguous. The CDR3 extends over 15 amino acids. Germline V gives CDR1 KGHSH, CDR2 LQKENI. V lost 3 bases and J 7 bases, leaving 18 bases between the germline ends. For the CDR3, the DNA is TGTGCCAGCTCACCGTTCGCCGACACCCAATTTGGCTACACCTTC. Its protein product is CASSPFADTQFGYTF. The full variable domain, rest sourced from reference TRBV18 and TRBJ1-2, is NAGVMQNPRHLVRRRGQEARLRCSPMKGHSHVYWYRQLPEEGLKFMVYLQKENIIDESGMPKERFSAEFPKEGPSILRIQQVVRGDSAAYFCASSPFADTQFGYTFGSGTRLTVV.

The sample holds many counts of this clonotype. The chain recombines TRBV4-2 with TRBJ2-5; D unresolved. This CDR3 is built from 13 residues. Per the germline V gene, CDR1 is LGHNA and CDR2 is YNFKEQ. V lost 1 base, J lost 4 bases, and 7 bases lay in between. The CDR3 region has the DNA TGTGCCAGCAGCCAAGTACTTCCAGAGACCCAGTACTTC. Amino acids: CASSQVLPETQYF.

This clonotype was counted between two and nine times. V is TRBV6-4 and J is TRBJ2-4; D not resolved. V was trimmed by 4 bases and J by 5 bases, leaving 12 bases between them. The CDR3 is 14 residues long. The germline CDR1 and CDR2 sequences are MRHNA and SNTAGT. The CDR3 loop reads CASSVVAGQNIQYF. DNA of the CDR3: TGTGCCAGCAGTGTGGTGGCAGGCCAAAACATTCAGTACTTC.

This clonotype was seen at least ten times. This chain joins TRBV7-8 and TRBJ2-2; tentative D call: TRBD2 (7 bases). The CDR3 sequence is 16 residues long. V lost 2 bases and J lost 6, with 16 bases in between. CDR1 and CDR2 from the germline V gene are SGHVS and FQNEAQ. Here the CDR3 reads CASSLRLEGGAGELFF. The CDR3 region has the DNA TGTGCCAGCAGCTTAAGGCTCGAGGGGGGGGCCGGGGAGCTGTTTTTT.

This clonotype was seen repeatedly, ten times or more. V and J are TRBV15 and TRBJ1-2, with 8 positions matching TRBD1. CDR1 LNHNV and CDR2 YYDKDF come from the germline V gene (reference sequence). Trimming removed 3 bases from V and 6 bases from J; junction bases left unmatched: 9. This CDR3 contains 15 residues. The CDR3 DNA follows: TGTGCCACCAGCAGGGACCGGACAGGGTCAAATGGCTACACCTTC. It specifies CATSRDRTGSNGYTF.

The genes are TRBV7-9 and TRBJ1-1; weak D call: TRBD1 (6 bases). The CDR3 spans 11 residues. V dropped 11 bases and J dropped 1 base, with 8 bases sitting between them. Germline loops: CDR1 SEHNR, CDR2 FQNEAQ (reference sequence). CDR3 coding DNA: TGTGCCGTAGGGGGGAACACTGAAGCTTTCTTT. It specifies CAVGGNTEAFF.

This clonotype has a count of ten or more. The chain combines TRBV19 with TRBJ1-5; the D gene is possibly TRBD1 (5 bases). There are 16 residues in the CDR3. Germline values: CDR1 LNHDA, CDR2 SQIVND (reference sequence). The V end was cut by 7 bases, the J end by 7 bases, with 23 bases between. The CDR3 nucleotides read TGTGCCAGTATTCCATCCTCGGCAAGGGGCCGGCAGCCCCAGCATTTT. The encoded protein is CASIPSSARGRQPQHF.

V is TRBV7-8 and J is TRBJ1-5, with D unclear. The germline V gene encodes CDR1 SGHVS and CDR2 FQNEAQ. The CDR3 runs to 15 residues. The V end was cut by 1 base, the J end by 4 bases, with 11 bases between. The chain's CDR3 is CASSLELSANQPQHF. The CDR3 bases are TGTGCCAGCAGCTTAGAGCTGTCTGCAAATCAGCCCCAGCATTTT.

This clonotype was observed at least ten times. The V call is TRBV5-5, the J call TRBJ2-7, with D unclear. The CDR3 totals 15 residues. Germline CDR1 reads SGHKS; CDR2 reads YYEKEE (reference sequence). V was shortened by 3 bases and J by 0 bases, with 13 bases between the two germline ends. The CDR3 spells CASSSQLTISYEQYF. CDR3 DNA: TGTGCCAGCAGCTCTCAGCTAACTATCTCCTACGAGCAGTACTTC.

This clonotype was seen ten or more times. This chain links TRBV27 with TRBJ2-7; TRBD1 agrees at 10 bases. Germline V lookup: CDR1 MNHEY, CDR2 SMNVEV (reference sequence). V trimming: 5 bases; J trimming: 6 bases; junction bases outside the gene matches: 4. The length of the CDR3 is 13 residues. Written as DNA, the CDR3 is TGTGCCAGCAGTCGGGACAGGGGCCGCGAGCAGTACTTC. Protein: CASSRDRGREQYF.

This sequence joins TRBV20-1 and TRBJ1-1, with no clear D. Trimming shortened V by 1 base and J by 7 bases, and 7 bases separated the two germline ends. The CDR3 is 11 residues long. Germline CDR1 DFQATT, CDR2 SNEGSKA (reference sequence). CDR3 sequence (DNA): TGCAGTGCTAGAGGGTACGGTGAAGCTTTCTTT. Its protein product is CSARGYGEAFF.

This clonotype has at least ten counts. The gene calls are TRBV15 and TRBJ2-5; D may match TRBD1 or TRBD2 (5 bases each). The CDR3 loop spans 16 amino acids. In germline, CDR1 is LNHNV, CDR2 YYDKDF (reference sequence). V was clipped by 0 bases and J by 2 bases, with 13 bases between them. CDR3 DNA sequence: TGTGCCACCAGCAGAGAAAGGGGTGGGGGACAAGAGACCCAGTACTTC. It codes for CATSRERGGGQETQYF.

This clonotype was detected many times. This rearrangement joins TRBV19 to TRBJ1-1; 11 nucleotides line up with TRBD1. The CDR3 is made up of 14 amino acids. Looked up from germline, CDR1 is LNHDA and CDR2 is SQIVND (reference sequence). V gave up 9 bases and J gave up 5 bases; unmatched junction bases: 8. Here the CDR3 reads CASLWTGGMTEAFF. The CDR3 nucleotides read TGTGCCAGCCTTTGGACAGGGGGCATGACTGAAGCTTTCTTT.

This clonotype occurred a few times. This chain's CDR3 is CASSSLWDRAENYEQYF. In nucleotides, the CDR3 is TGTGCCAGCAGTTCCCTTTGGGACAGGGCGGAGAACTACGAGCAGTACTTC. J is TRBJ2-7 and V is TRBV12-3 or TRBV12-4; 9 bases map to TRBD1. J lost 3 bases, V lost 4 bases, and 13 bases had no gene match. The CDR3 has 17 amino acids.

This clonotype has a count of ten or more. The chain links TRBV4-1 to TRBJ2-7, with 13 bases lining up with TRBD2. Trimming took 3 bases from V and 3 from J; bases not matched to a gene: 8. The CDR3 is 17 residues long. Germline assignment: CDR1 MGHRA and CDR2 YSYEKL. This chain's CDR3 is CASSQVPGLAGIYEQYF. DNA for the CDR3: TGCGCCAGCAGCCAGGTCCCGGGACTAGCGGGAATCTACGAGCAGTACTTC.

The chain carries TRBV19 and TRBJ2-7, with 8 bases identical to TRBD2. The germline V gene has CDR1 LNHDA and CDR2 SQIVND (reference sequence). This CDR3 is 15 amino acids long. The CDR3 reads CALTKGLETAYEQYF. The CDR3 DNA is TGTGCGTTAACAAAGGGACTAGAAACTGCCTACGAGCAGTACTTC. The variable domain in full, completed from reference TRBV19 and TRBJ2-7, reads DGGITQSPKYLFRKEGQNVTLSCEQNLNHDAMYWYRQDPGQGLRLIYYSQIVNDFQKGDIAEGYSVSREKKESFPLTVTSAQKNPTAFYLCALTKGLETAYEQYFGPGTRLTVT.

This clonotype was seen ten or more times. The chain recombines TRBV24-1 with TRBJ2-5; D is uncertain. CDR1 KGHDR and CDR2 SFDVKD come from the germline V gene. CDR3 size: 11 residues. The V end was cut by 2 bases, the J end by 7 bases, with 4 bases between. CDR3 DNA sequence: TGTGCCACCAGTGATTACGGGACCCAGTACTTC. This encodes CATSDYGTQYF.

This clonotype was seen at least ten times. The V gene is TRBV5-1, the J gene TRBJ2-7; D perhaps matches TRBD1 (5 bases). Deletions cut 4 bases from V and 5 bases from J, with 16 bases between. CDR3 length equals 14 residues. Germline CDR1 reads SGHRS; CDR2 reads YFSETQ. The CDR3 region has the DNA TGCGCCAGCAGCATCGACCAGGGCCCTAACGAGCAGTACTTC. Its protein is CASSIDQGPNEQYF.

This clonotype was observed at least ten times. V gene TRBV7-2 combines with J gene TRBJ2-2; D perhaps matches TRBD2 (5 bases). This CDR3 comprises 16 residues. V lost 3 bases to trimming and J lost 2 bases, with 13 bases between them. Germline CDR1 reads SGHTA; CDR2 reads FQGNSA. The CDR3 DNA follows: TGTGCCAGCAGCTTTCAGCGGACCTCCAACACCGGGGAGCTGTTTTTT. It translates to CASSFQRTSNTGELFF.